The rows below give T cell receptor beta chains drawn from one sample of a study of radiotherapy plus CTLA-4 blockade in lung cancer. Here immunoSEQ multiplex PCR was the method, and the copy in TCRdb shows in-frame clones only, minus some. The sample lists around 40,000 clones, 85% seen once, with 5.8% in the top ten. Sequencing used peripheral blood, obtained from a patient treated with radiotherapy plus ipilimumab. The receptors originated from a human donor with non-small cell lung cancer who had stable disease on radiotherapy plus ipilimumab. CDR3s include the opening cysteine and the closing phenylalanine or tryptophan. D genes are given only for firm matches. Size is stated for part of the rows, as once, few or many counts, or as a class when the clone is expanded.

clone size,D gene,J gene,V gene,CDR3 DNA,CDR3 protein
-,-,TRBJ1-4,TRBV29-1,TGCAGCGTTGAAGGCGATGGAAAACTGTTTTTT,CSVEGDGKLFF
-,TRBD2,TRBJ2-5,TRBV11-2,TGTGCCAGCAGCTTAGGGGGACTAGCGGGAGTTCAAGGGACCCAGTACTTC,CASSLGGLAGVQGTQYF
-,-,TRBJ2-3,TRBV9,TGTGCCAGCAGCGTAGACCACTCGGGGGAGTGGGGCGGGGATACGCAGTATTTT,CASSVDHSGEWGGDTQYF
-,TRBD2,TRBJ2-5,TRBV7-7,TGTGCCAGCAGCTTGAGCCTAGCGGCAGCGGCCCAGTACTTC,CASSLSLAAAAQYF
-,-,TRBJ2-5,TRBV4-3,TGCGCCAGCAGCCAAGATTCAGCAGCGGAGACCCAGTACTTC,CASSQDSAAETQYF
few,-,TRBJ2-7,TRBV19,TGTGCCAGTAGTATAGGGACAGCCAACGACGAGCAGTACTTC,CASSIGTANDEQYF
-,-,TRBJ2-7,TRBV7-2,TGTGCCAGCAGCTTACGAGCGGCCTACGAGCAGTACTTC,CASSLRAAYEQYF
-,-,TRBJ1-2,TRBV9,TGTGCCAGCAGCCTAAGTTGGACGGGGAACTATGGCTACACCTTC,CASSLSWTGNYGYTF
-,TRBD2,TRBJ2-7,TRBV10-2,TGCGCCAGCAGTGATCCGGGACTAGCGGGAGGAGGCGAGCAGTACTTC,CASSDPGLAGGGEQYF
-,-,TRBJ1-5,TRBV19,TGTGCCAGTAGTATAGAGGGCGGGAGTCAGCCCCAGCATTTT,CASSIEGGSQPQHF
-,TRBD1,TRBJ1-4,TRBV14,TGTGCCAGCAGCCAAGATCGGGACAGGGGAGGTGAAAAACTGTTTTTT,CASSQDRDRGGEKLFF
-,-,TRBJ2-2,TRBV6-5,TGTGCCAGCAGCCCCAGGGAAGACGGGGAGCTGTTTTTT,CASSPREDGELFF
few,-,TRBJ2-7,TRBV6-6,TGTGCCAGCAGTTACGACGGGGCCTACGAGCAGTACTTC,CASSYDGAYEQYF
-,-,TRBJ1-1,TRBV18,TGTGCCAGCTCACTGTACAACAGGGAAAACACTGAAGCTTTCTTT,CASSLYNRENTEAFF
once,TRBD1,TRBJ1-1,TRBV28,TGTGCCAGCAGCTCGAGACAGGGGGCGCGGATCAGGAACACTGAAGCTTTCTTT,CASSSRQGARIRNTEAFF
-,-,TRBJ1-2,TRBV5-6,TGTGCCAGCTCCTTTGGGCAGGCCTATGGCTACACCTTC,CASSFGQAYGYTF
-,-,TRBJ2-7,TRBV7-9,TGTGCCAGCAGGGGGACACTCTCCTACGAGCAGTACTTC,CASRGTLSYEQYF
-,TRBD2,TRBJ2-1,TRBV28,TGTGCCAGCAGTTTATCACCGTTGCGGGAGGGCCGATGGGATGAGCAGTTCTTC,CASSLSPLREGRWDEQFF
-,TRBD1,TRBJ1-1,TRBV2,TGTGCCACCACCGGCCCGACAGGGGGCGCGAGCACTGAAGCTTTCTTT,CATTGPTGGASTEAFF
-,-,TRBJ1-4,TRBV4-3,TGCGCCAGCAGCCAAGGTTGGGCCCGGGGGGAAAAACTGTTTTTT,CASSQGWARGEKLFF
-,TRBD2,TRBJ2-5,TRBV7-8,TGTGCCAGCAGCTTAGCCCTAGCGGGAGTCGGGAGAGAGACCCAGTACTTC,CASSLALAGVGRETQYF
-,TRBD1,TRBJ2-3,TRBV4-3,TGCGCCAGCAGCCAAGACCTCCGGACAGGGGGCAGCACAGATACGCAGTATTTT,CASSQDLRTGGSTDTQYF
-,TRBD2,TRBJ2-1,TRBV28,TGTGCCAGCAGTACCCCCGCTAGCGGGAGTTGGCGGTATGAGCAGTTCTTC,CASSTPASGSWRYEQFF
-,-,TRBJ2-1,TRBV5-1,TGCGCCAGCAGCTTGTCCTTAAATGAGCAGTTCTTC,CASSLSLNEQFF
-,TRBD2,TRBJ2-1,TRBV7-9,TGTGCCAGCAGCTTATCACTAGCGGGAGCCAATGAGCAGTTCTTC,CASSLSLAGANEQFF
few,-,TRBJ2-7,TRBV4-1,TGCGCCAGCAGCCAAGCCAGGGGCTCCTACGAGCAGTACTTC,CASSQARGSYEQYF
once,TRBD2,TRBJ2-1,TRBV4-3,TGCGCCAGCAGCCACCACACTAGCGGGATCTACAATGAGCAGTTCTTC,CASSHHTSGIYNEQFF